Following are 17 T cell receptor beta chains from one sample sequenced in a study of blood T cells in healthy people across ages. A second PCR of roughly 7 to 11 cycles used a sample-barcoded 5' primer and a J-beta primer mix. TCRdb re-called the 5' RACE reads with MiXCR, one entry per CDR3 protein. Among roughly 1,500,000 distinct CDR3 sequences listed, 30% to 35% were seen once. Material: blood. All receptors come from a woman in her twenties or thirties in good health.

This clonotype turned up a few times. The genes are TRBV20-1 and TRBJ2-3, with D perhaps TRBD2 (6 bases). Trimming removed 5 bases from V and 0 bases from J, with 15 bases in between. This CDR3 has 15 residues. Germline values: CDR1 DFQATT, CDR2 SNEGSKA (reference sequence). CDR3 nucleotides: TGCAGTGCTCCTTGGCTAGCGCCGAGCACAGATACGCAGTATTTT. Protein: CSAPWLAPSTDTQYF.

This clonotype has more than one count but fewer than ten. The gene calls are TRBV20-1 and TRBJ2-2, with D perhaps matching TRBD1 (5 bases). Germline assignment: CDR1 DFQATT and CDR2 SNEGSKA (reference sequence). V lost 5 bases, J lost 6 bases, and 10 bases lay in between. The CDR3 is 12 residues long. Written as DNA, the CDR3 is TGCAGTGCTCACCAGGGTGCCGGGGAGCTGTTTTTT. The encoded protein is CSAHQGAGELFF.

This clonotype was recorded a few times. The chain carries TRBV7-2 and TRBJ2-7; 11 nucleotides agree with TRBD2. Germline CDR1 is SGHTA and CDR2 is FQGNSA. J was trimmed by 3 bases and V by 5 bases; bases with no gene match: 18. CDR3 length equals 19 residues. As DNA, the CDR3 is TGTGCCAGCAGCGTCGCCGGGACTAGCGGTTTAGGGGTAAACTACGAGCAGTACTTC. This translates into CASSVAGTSGLGVNYEQYF.

This clonotype was seen a few times. This chain links TRBV24-1 with TRBJ1-5; unclear D gene. Trimming cost V 5 bases and J 7 bases, with 11 bases left between them. CDR1 and CDR2 from the germline V gene are KGHDR and SFDVKD. The CDR3 is made up of 13 amino acids. The CDR3 loop reads CATSARGGQPQHF. The CDR3 DNA sequence: TGTGCCACCAGTGCGCGCGGTGGCCAGCCCCAGCATTTT.

This clonotype was seen many times. V gene TRBV4-1 combines with J gene TRBJ2-5; D perhaps matches TRBD1 (5 bases). Germline lookup yields CDR1 MGHRA and CDR2 YSYEKL. There are 14 residues in the CDR3. Trimming removed 0 bases from V and 5 bases from J, with 10 bases in between. In nucleotides, the CDR3 is TGCGCCAGCAGCCAAGAACAGGTGGAGGAGACCCAGTACTTC. Protein sequence: CASSQEQVEETQYF.

This chain connects TRBV7-9 to TRBJ1-1; 7 bases fit TRBD1. V shed 5 bases, J shed 1 base, and the junction held 7 bases outside the gene matches. CDR3 size: 15 residues. Germline CDR1 SEHNR, CDR2 FQNEAQ (reference sequence). CDR3 DNA sequence: TGTGCCAGCAGCCCACGGACAGGACCGAACACTGAAGCTTTCTTT. Protein: CASSPRTGPNTEAFF.

This clonotype was detected many times. The chain recombines TRBV20-1 with TRBJ1-1; D is perhaps TRBD1 (6 bases). The ends were cut back, 0 bases at V and 2 bases at J, with 16 bases in the middle. Looked up from germline, CDR1 is DFQATT and CDR2 is SNEGSKA (reference sequence). This CDR3 is built from 16 residues. The DNA for the CDR3 is TGCAGTGCTAGAGATCTAGAGCGGGGGCCAAACACTGAAGCTTTCTTT. This sequence encodes CSARDLERGPNTEAFF.

This clonotype was found a few times. The chain carries TRBV7-3 and TRBJ2-3; a possible D gene is TRBD2 (6 bases). This CDR3 comprises 16 residues. Trimming took off 4 bases at V and 2 bases at J, with 16 bases between the two ends. Germline CDR1 reads SGHTA; CDR2 reads FQGTGA. The DNA of the CDR3 is TGTGCCAGCAGCTCCCCTGGAGTAGCGGACACAGATACGCAGTATTTT. This sequence encodes CASSSPGVADTDTQYF.

In its sample, this clonotype was seen many times. This sequence joins TRBV12-3 or TRBV12-4 and TRBJ1-1; the D is unclear. The CDR3 spans 15 residues. V was shortened by 1 base and J by 4 bases, with 13 bases between the two germline ends. The CDR3 protein is CASSLVGPGGTEAFF. In DNA, the CDR3 is TGTGCCAGCAGTTTAGTTGGCCCGGGAGGCACTGAAGCTTTCTTT.

This chain uses TRBV29-1 with TRBJ2-7; 8 bases are shared with TRBD2. The V gene's germline CDR1 is SQVTM and CDR2 ANQGSEA. CDR3 length: 14 amino acids. The ends lost 2 bases at V and 1 base at J; junction bases unmatched: 4. The CDR3 reads CSVERGGGSYEQYF. In DNA form, the CDR3 reads TGCAGCGTTGAACGGGGGGGAGGATCCTACGAGCAGTACTTC.

This clonotype was recorded a few times. The CDR3: CSVSDGEAFF. For the CDR3, the DNA is TGCAGCGTTTCTGACGGTGAAGCTTTCTTT. This chain connects TRBV29-1 to TRBJ1-1; D uncertain. Germline lookup yields CDR1 SQVTM and CDR2 ANQGSEA. The CDR3 length is 10 residues. The V and J ends lost 5 bases and 7 bases respectively, with 8 bases between them.

The chain uses TRBV7-3 and TRBJ1-6; D unresolved. The V and J ends lost 1 base and 5 bases respectively, with 9 bases between them. The CDR3 is made up of 15 amino acids. Germline CDR1 and CDR2: SGHTA and FQGTGA. Here the CDR3 DNA reads TGTGCCAGCAGCTTAAGACCTGGCAATAATTCACCCCTCCACTTT. It is translated as CASSLRPGNNSPLHF.

Ten or more counts support this clonotype. The CDR3 DNA reads TGCAGTGTATTTGGGATCCAAGAGACCCAGTACTTC. This gives the protein CSVFGIQETQYF. This chain connects TRBV20-1 to TRBJ2-5; D unclear. Trimming removed 7 bases from V and 1 base from J, with 10 bases in between. Per the germline V gene, CDR1 is DFQATT and CDR2 is SNEGSKA (reference sequence). The CDR3 contains 12 residues.

Concerning this clonotype: Sequence at one end of the junction differs from germline and may be a read error. The gene calls are TRBV24-1 and TRBJ2-7, with 9 bases that match TRBD1. The end of the DNA aligns better with TRBJ2-5, so the J call may be wrong. In germline, CDR1 is KGHDR, CDR2 SFDVKD. The CDR3 runs to 16 residues. The CDR3 DNA is TGTGCCACCGGTGATTCCCAAGGACAGGGGAGGGAGACCCAGTACTTC. Protein: CATGDSQGQGRETQYF.

The DNA of the CDR3 is TGTGCCAGCAGTTTACCGAACCGGGGCAGGTCTGAAGCTTTCTTT. Its translation is CASSLPNRGRSEAFF. The V call is TRBV27, the J call TRBJ1-1; perhaps TRBD1 as D (5 bases). V shed 2 bases and J shed 6 bases, with 16 bases lying between them. Looked up from germline, CDR1 is MNHEY and CDR2 is SMNVEV (reference sequence). This CDR3 is 15 amino acids long.

This clonotype was observed at least ten times. The chain joins TRBV6-1 to TRBJ2-5; tentative D call: TRBD2 (6 bases). Germline CDR1 MNHNS, CDR2 SASEGT. Trimming stripped 1 base from V and 4 bases from J, with 10 bases between. The CDR3 runs 14 residues. The CDR3 DNA follows: TGTGCCAGCAGTGAAGTTGGGGGGAGAGAGACCCAGTACTTC. This encodes CASSEVGGRETQYF.

The rearrangement links TRBV20-1 to TRBJ2-5; the D gene is possibly TRBD2 (6 bases). CDR1 and CDR2 (germline): DFQATT, SNEGSKA (reference sequence). The length of the CDR3 is 13 residues. Between the trimmed V and J ends, which lost 6 bases and 4 bases, there was a span of 15 bases. CDR3 sequence reads: CSALLSGRETQYF. CDR3 DNA: TGCAGTGCCCTCCTTAGCGGAAGAGAGACCCAGTACTTC.